The 21 T cell receptor beta chains given below trace back to one sample, sequenced in a study of radiation and T cells in renal cell carcinoma. Time point in this sample: baseline pretreatment blood. Sample treatment: 15 Gy SBRT to primary tumor, nephrectomy 4 weeks later. TCRdb keeps only in-frame clones here, not all; method: immunoSEQ multiplex PCR. The table includes over 120,000 clones, more than 70% detected once. The input for sequencing was blood, taken from a patient whose treatment included radiotherapy and nephrectomy. Receptor source: a woman in her forties or fifties with renal cell carcinoma.

This clone has just one count. This chain joins TRBV19 and TRBJ1-4; 9 bases line up with TRBD1. Germline V gene sequence: CDR1 LNHDA, CDR2 SQIVND (reference sequence). The CDR3 is 16 residues long. V was clipped by 5 bases and J by 7 bases; unmatched bases: 11. CDR3 residues: CASSRTGDSGGEKLFF. CDR3 nucleotide sequence: TGTGCCAGTAGTCGGACAGGGGACAGTGGGGGTGAAAAACTGTTTTTT.

The V and J genes are TRBV6-6 and TRBJ1-5, with a possible D match to TRBD1 (5 bases). Trimming cost V 2 bases and J 7 bases, with 12 bases left between them. There are 14 residues in the CDR3. Germline values: CDR1 MNHNY, CDR2 SVGAGI (reference sequence). The CDR3 sequence: CASSYGGVGQPQHF. The CDR3 bases are TGTGCCAGCAGTTACGGGGGGGTAGGGCAGCCCCAGCATTTT.

The chain has TRBV14 and TRBJ1-2; weak D call: TRBD1 (6 bases). V was trimmed by 2 bases and J by 4 bases, leaving 17 bases between them. The CDR3 has 16 amino acids. Looked up from germline, CDR1 is SGHDN and CDR2 is FVKESK. The CDR3 here is CASSQSRAGDRYGYTF. The CDR3 DNA follows: TGTGCCAGCAGCCAATCCCGGGCAGGGGACCGCTATGGCTACACCTTC.

The chain employs TRBV20-1 and TRBJ1-2; D not resolved. The CDR3 extends over 9 amino acids. CDR1 and CDR2 from the germline V gene are DFQATT and SNEGSKA (reference sequence). The DNA for the CDR3 is TGCAGACCGGCCCCTGGCTACACCTTC. This gives the protein CRPAPGYTF.

The chain links TRBV6-5 to TRBJ1-1, with 7 positions matching TRBD1. CDR1 is MNHEY, CDR2 SVGAGI, per germline. This CDR3 is built from 16 residues. V lost 1 base and J lost 4; bases outside the gene matches: 9. CDR3 coding DNA: TGTGCCAGCAGTTACTACCAGGGGGACTACGGCACTGAAGCTTTCTTT. It specifies CASSYYQGDYGTEAFF.

The rearrangement joins TRBV25-1 to TRBJ2-7; D is perhaps TRBD2 (6 bases). Trimming took 1 base from V and 3 from J, leaving 10 bases between them. The germline gives CDR1 MGHDK, CDR2 SYGVNS. This CDR3 spans 14 amino acids. In nucleotides, the CDR3 is TGTGCCAGCAGTGAATCGGGGACTCACTACGAGCAGTACTTC. This translates into CASSESGTHYEQYF.

This clone was seen a few times. V usage is TRBV29-1 and J usage is TRBJ1-5; D remains ambiguous. Germline assignment: CDR1 SQVTM and CDR2 ANQGSEA. The CDR3 extends over 14 amino acids. Trimming removed 3 bases at V and 0 bases at J, with 9 bases between. The CDR3 here is CSVESGNSNQPQHF. CDR3 in DNA: TGCAGCGTTGAGTCGGGTAATAGCAATCAGCCCCAGCATTTT.

The chain uses TRBV4-2 and TRBJ1-2, with TRBD1 matching over 7 bases. The CDR3 covers 15 residues. CDR1 is LGHNA, CDR2 YNFKEQ, per germline. V lost 0 bases, J lost 10 bases, and 11 bases stayed unmatched. This chain's CDR3 is CASSQEAPQGRDYTF. The CDR3 DNA reads as TGTGCCAGCAGCCAAGAGGCCCCACAGGGGAGAGACTACACCTTC.

The V and J genes are TRBV11-2 and TRBJ2-7; 10 bases are a match to TRBD1. The J segment lost 0 bases and the V segment lost 0 bases, leaving 2 bases of the junction unmatched. This CDR3 is built from 16 residues. Germline V gene data show CDR1 as SGHAT and CDR2 as FQNNGV. The CDR3 DNA reads TGTGCCAGCAGCTTAGATGGACAGGGGGTCTCCTACGAGCAGTACTTC. This codes for CASSLDGQGVSYEQYF. Combining the CDR3 with reference TRBV11-2 and TRBJ2-7 gives the whole variable domain EAGVAQSPRYKIIEKRQSVAFWCNPISGHATLYWYQQILGQGPKLLIQFQNNGVVDDSQLPKDRFSAERLKGVDSTLKIQPAKLEDSAVYLCASSLDGQGVSYEQYFGPGTRLTVT.

The J gene is TRBJ2-7, the V gene TRBV6-1, with D possibly matching TRBD1 (5 bases). The CDR3 has 12 amino acids. CDR1 is MNHNS, CDR2 SASEGT, per germline. Deletions cut 2 bases from V and 3 bases from J, with 5 bases between. The CDR3 reads CASSEQGYEQYF. DNA of the CDR3: TGTGCCAGCAGTGAACAGGGCTACGAGCAGTACTTC.

The genes are TRBV14 and TRBJ2-3; D unresolved. Between the trimmed V and J ends, which lost 4 bases and 2 bases, there was a span of 16 bases. CDR1 is SGHDN, CDR2 FVKESK, per germline. The CDR3 is 16 amino acids. CDR3 sequence reads: CASSPRAPTYTDTQYF. CDR3 nucleotides: TGTGCCAGCAGCCCGCGTGCACCTACCTACACAGATACGCAGTATTTT.

The chain carries TRBV6-6 and TRBJ1-2; 9 nucleotides match TRBD1. Germline CDR1 is MNHNY and CDR2 is SVGAGI (reference sequence). Unmatched junction bases numbered 8, after V lost 6 bases and J lost 6 bases. This CDR3 has 14 amino acids. The CDR3 loop reads CASRGDRVGHGYTF. The DNA of the CDR3 is TGTGCCAGCAGAGGGGACAGGGTTGGTCATGGCTACACCTTC.

The CDR3 here is CASSWAVGANYGYTF. The CDR3 DNA sequence: TGTGCCAGCAGTTGGGCTGTTGGGGCTAACTATGGCTACACCTTC. The V and J genes are TRBV6-6 and TRBJ1-2; no clear D. V was cut by 4 bases and J by 0 bases, with 12 bases left in between. CDR1 and CDR2 (germline): MNHNY, SVGAGI (reference sequence). This CDR3 has 15 residues.

The chain has TRBV18 and TRBJ2-5, with D perhaps matching TRBD2 (5 bases). Per germline, CDR1 KGHSH and CDR2 LQKENI. The CDR3 is 15 amino acids. Trimming took off 0 bases at V and 2 bases at J, with 10 bases between the two ends. DNA for the CDR3: TGTGCCAGCTCACCACCCTGGCCGGGGCAAGAGACCCAGTACTTC. This gives the protein CASSPPWPGQETQYF.

The CDR3 DNA is TGTGCCAGCAGCAAACAGGGTGGTGGGGCCAACGTCCTGACTTTC. Translated: CASSKQGGGANVLTF. V usage is TRBV7-2 and J usage is TRBJ2-6; D possibly corresponds to TRBD1 (6 bases). The CDR3 covers 15 residues. The germline CDR1 and CDR2 sequences are SGHTA and FQGNSA. Between the trimmed V and J ends, which lost 5 bases and 3 bases, there was a span of 11 bases.

This chain uses TRBV7-3 with TRBJ1-6; D is possibly TRBD1 (5 bases). The V end was cut by 5 bases, the J end by 8 bases, with 13 bases between. The V gene's germline CDR1 is SGHTA and CDR2 FQGTGA. The CDR3 is 14 residues long. In DNA, the CDR3 is TGTGCCAGCAGCCCCGGGACCGAGGATTCACCCCTCCACTTT. It is translated as CASSPGTEDSPLHF.

The V call is TRBV7-9, the J call TRBJ2-7; 8 bases are a match to TRBD1. Germline V CDR1 and CDR2: SEHNR, FQNEAQ (reference sequence). This CDR3 is 15 amino acids long. With V trimmed by 2 bases and J by 3 bases, 6 bases remained unmatched. CDR3 residues: CASSLYRDRNYEQYF. The CDR3 bases are TGTGCCAGCAGCTTATACCGGGACAGGAACTACGAGCAGTACTTC.

The sample holds one count of this clone. The rearrangement links TRBV6-5 to TRBJ2-7, with D maybe TRBD1 (6 bases). Germline V gene sequence: CDR1 MNHEY, CDR2 SVGAGI. Trimming pared 4 bases from V and 5 bases from J, leaving 15 bases between. CDR3 length: 14 amino acids. The CDR3 coding sequence is TGTGCCAGCAGTTCCTACAGGGTGGGCCACGAGCAGTACTTC. Encoded protein: CASSSYRVGHEQYF.

The CDR3 DNA is TGTGCCAGCAGCTTTCCCGGGGGGCACACAGATACGCAGTATTTT. This codes for CASSFPGGHTDTQYF. The V gene is TRBV11-2, the J gene TRBJ2-3; a possible D gene is TRBD2 (7 bases). The CDR3 has 15 residues. V lost 3 bases to trimming and J lost 2 bases, with 12 bases between them. CDR1 and CDR2 (germline): SGHAT, FQNNGV.

The chain couples TRBV7-9 to TRBJ2-7, with D possibly called TRBD1 or TRBD2 (5 bases each). V lost 0 bases and J lost 2, with 5 bases in between. The germline V gene has CDR1 SEHNR and CDR2 FQNEAQ (reference sequence). This CDR3 is built from 13 residues. In DNA, the CDR3 is TGTGCCAGCAGCTTAGCGGGGGCCTACGAGCAGTACTTC. This translates into CASSLAGAYEQYF.

The chain combines TRBV19 with TRBJ2-7, with D tentatively TRBD2 (6 bases). The CDR3 is 16 amino acids. Trimming pared 6 bases from V and 8 bases from J, leaving 26 bases between. Germline V gene sequence: CDR1 LNHDA, CDR2 SQIVND (reference sequence). The CDR3 here is CASSHNPSSSDPKQYF. The CDR3 DNA reads TGTGCCAGTAGCCATAACCCCTCATCTAGCGATCCTAAGCAGTACTTC. The full variable domain, completed using reference TRBV19 and TRBJ2-7, is DGGITQSPKYLFRKEGQNVTLSCEQNLNHDAMYWYRQDPGQGLRLIYYSQIVNDFQKGDIAEGYSVSREKKESFPLTVTSAQKNPTAFYLCASSHNPSSSDPKQYFGPGTRLTVT.